This T cell receptor beta chain was sequenced in a study of shared clonotypes between healthy human individuals. Overall study context: The donor pool was made up of two women and a few men aged 18 to 49.

In the original analysis: ImmunoSEQ only sent back junction sequences with no quality scores, so filtering was done differently. Data came from immunoSEQ multiplex PCR; TCRdb stores just in-frame clones and leaves some out. The V and J calls and the clone size are those of that table, but D and trimming were determined from the DNA. The table includes about 480,000 clones, 60% to 80% detected once. As to this clone: As yet, its antigen is unknown.

The CDR3 is 13 residues long. The germline V and J ends were trimmed by 9 bases and 0 bases, with 10 bases remaining between them. CDR1 is LNHDA and CDR2 is SQIVND in the germline V gene (reference sequence). The unsorted samples had about 95 million PBMCs used for genomic DNA. Notes on the study in general: In this cohort, only blood was sampled, and tissue repertoires likely differ.

The source is a woman between 35 and 50 years old in good health. Some clones in this sample may be carry-over from other donors' samples. This chain connects TRBV19 to TRBJ2-3; D not certain. The material sequenced was PBMCs. In DNA, the CDR3 is TGTGCCAGCAGCAGCCCTAGCACAGATACGCAGTATTTT. Its translation: CASSSPSTDTQYF.